This T cell receptor (beta chain) was observed in a study of cytomegalovirus exposure and HLA in healthy donors. Amplification used 60 Vbeta primers and 13 Jbeta primers. Method: immunoSEQ multiplex PCR; TCRdb's copy keeps in-frame clones and lacks some. The table lists about 120,000 clones. In germline, CDR1 is SGHAT, CDR2 FQNNGV. V lost 5 bases and J 4 bases, leaving 11 bases between the germline ends. There are 13 residues in the CDR3. V and J are TRBV11-2 and TRBJ1-2; D might be TRBD1 (6 bases). The TCR was taken from a man aged 35-49 years in good health and CMV-seropositive. The source material was PBMCs. DNA for the CDR3: TGTGCCAGCAGCCCTGACAGGTCCTATGGCTACACCTTC. This codes for CASSPDRSYGYTF. Full variable domain (rest looked up from reference TRBV11-2 and TRBJ1-2): EAGVAQSPRYKIIEKRQSVAFWCNPISGHATLYWYQQILGQGPKLLIQFQNNGVVDDSQLPKDRFSAERLKGVDSTLKIQPAKLEDSAVYLCASSPDRSYGYTFGSGTRLTVV.